This passage covers 25 T cell receptor beta chains from one sample sequenced in a study of blood T cell repertoires in COVID-19. Some clones are missing from TCRdb's copy, which holds only in-frame ones; the method was immunoSEQ multiplex PCR. Here the sample spans 61,000 or so clones, roughly 84% being singletons. The specimen was peripheral blood. These receptor sequences come from a woman in her 70s with acute or convalescent COVID-19.

This clone was found a few times. DNA for the CDR3: TGTGCCAGCAGCCGGAGACAGTCAGGCCAGGGGACTGAAGCTTTCTTT. It translates to CASSRRQSGQGTEAFF. The chain joins TRBV2 to TRBJ1-1; D possibly corresponds to TRBD1 (6 bases). V dropped 6 bases and J dropped 5 bases, with 22 bases sitting between them. Germline values: CDR1 SNHLY, CDR2 FYNNEI. This CDR3 contains 16 residues.

The V and J genes are TRBV18 and TRBJ2-1, with D possibly TRBD2 on 6 matching bases. The CDR3 is 15 residues long. V was shortened by 0 bases and J by 5 bases, with 11 bases between the two germline ends. Germline V gene lookup returns CDR1 KGHSH and CDR2 LQKENI. CDR3 coding DNA: TGTGCCAGCTCACCACCTTGGACTAATAACAATGAGCAGTTCTTC. Encoded protein: CASSPPWTNNNEQFF. The whole variable domain, filled in from reference TRBV18 and TRBJ2-1, reads NAGVMQNPRHLVRRRGQEARLRCSPMKGHSHVYWYRQLPEEGLKFMVYLQKENIIDESGMPKERFSAEFPKEGPSILRIQQVVRGDSAAYFCASSPPWTNNNEQFFGPGTRLTVL.

The chain uses TRBV7-9 and TRBJ1-4; D might be TRBD1 (6 bases). Germline V gives CDR1 SEHNR, CDR2 FQNEAQ (reference sequence). The V end lost 3 bases, the J end lost 0 bases, and 14 bases lay between the germline ends. CDR3 length: 17 amino acids. CDR3 sequence: CASSFPRTDTTNEKLFF. CDR3 nucleotides: TGTGCCAGCAGCTTCCCCCGGACAGATACAACTAATGAAAAACTGTTTTTT.

The chain is built from TRBV9 and TRBJ2-7; possibly TRBD2 for D (5 bases). Germline V gene data show CDR1 as SGDLS and CDR2 as YYNGEE. The V end lost 0 bases, the J end lost 0 bases, and 10 bases lay between the germline ends. This CDR3 spans 15 amino acids. The CDR3 reads CASSVGRADSYEQYF. In nucleotides, the CDR3 is TGTGCCAGCAGCGTAGGCCGAGCGGACTCCTACGAGCAGTACTTC.

The chain carries TRBV4-3 and TRBJ1-1, with 7 nucleotides matching TRBD1. V shed 7 bases, J shed 3 bases, and the junction held 11 bases outside the gene matches. The CDR3 is 15 residues long. Germline V lookup: CDR1 LGHNA, CDR2 YSLEER. The CDR3, as DNA: TGCGCCAGCACACAGGGGCTCCATAGGGACACTGAAGCTTTCTTT. Amino acids: CASTQGLHRDTEAFF.

The chain carries TRBV7-6 and TRBJ1-2; D unresolved. With 3 bases removed from V and 1 base from J, the gap between germline ends came to 6 bases. The CDR3 spans 13 residues. Germline V gene data show CDR1 as SGHVS and CDR2 as FNYEAQ. The CDR3 protein is CASSFGGNYGYTF. The CDR3, as DNA: TGTGCCAGCAGCTTTGGCGGTAACTATGGCTACACCTTC.

V and J are TRBV2 and TRBJ2-5; D is undetermined. CDR1 is SNHLY, CDR2 FYNNEI, per germline. This CDR3 is built from 13 residues. Between the trimmed V and J ends, which lost 4 bases and 4 bases, there was a span of 10 bases. For the CDR3, the DNA is TGTGCCAGCAGTGCTACTGTTCTAGAGACCCAGTACTTC. This codes for CASSATVLETQYF.

The chain recombines TRBV5-1 with TRBJ2-7, with D unresolved. V was pared by 0 bases and J by 3 bases, with 10 bases between. Germline V CDR1 and CDR2: SGHRS, YFSETQ. The length of the CDR3 is 14 residues. DNA for the CDR3: TGCGCCAGCAGCTTGGATAGTGCGAACTACGAGCAGTACTTC. Translating it yields CASSLDSANYEQYF.

The chain carries TRBV9 and TRBJ2-1; TRBD2 aligns across 8 bases. The CDR3 extends over 15 amino acids. The germline gives CDR1 SGDLS, CDR2 YYNGEE. V shed 0 bases and J 4 bases; nucleotides not matched to a gene: 3. The CDR3 region has the DNA TGTGCCAGCAGCGTAGGTGGCGGGGGGTACAATGAGCAGTTCTTC. This gives the protein CASSVGGGGYNEQFF.

The chain combines TRBV3-1 (or the pseudogene TRBV3-2) with TRBJ1-5; no reliable D call. Trimming removed 3 bases at V and 3 bases at J, with 6 bases between. This CDR3 has 13 residues. Germline CDR1 LGHDT, CDR2 YNNKEL (reference sequence). DNA for the CDR3: TGTGCCAGCAGCCAGGAGTACAATCAGCCCCAGCATTTT. Translation gives CASSQEYNQPQHF.

The chain couples TRBV5-1 to TRBJ2-5; TRBD2 is a possible D gene (5 bases). The CDR3 is 15 residues long. Germline CDR1 reads SGHRS; CDR2 reads YFSETQ. V lost 0 bases and J lost 2, with 11 bases in between. The CDR3 loop reads CASSLDPGSQETQYF. The CDR3 DNA reads as TGCGCCAGCAGCTTGGATCCGGGATCACAAGAGACCCAGTACTTC. The complete variable domain, with remaining parts taken from reference TRBV5-1 and TRBJ2-5, reads KAGVTQTPRYLIKTRGQQVTLSCSPISGHRSVSWYQQTPGQGLQFLFEYFSETQRNKGNFPGRFSGRQFSNSRSEMNVSTLELGDSALYLCASSLDPGSQETQYFGPGTRLLVL.

This clone was observed a few times. This chain connects TRBV18 to TRBJ2-7; 8 nucleotides align to TRBD1. Germline CDR1 reads KGHSH; CDR2 reads LQKENI. The CDR3 runs 14 residues. The V and J ends lost 5 bases and 3 bases, in that order; junction bases with no gene match: 6. The CDR3 sequence: CASSGTGGYYEQYF. The CDR3 DNA sequence: TGTGCCAGCTCAGGGACAGGCGGATACTACGAGCAGTACTTC.

This clone was found once. This chain uses TRBV7-9 with TRBJ1-5, with D possibly matching TRBD1 (6 bases). This CDR3 is built from 15 residues. The V end lost 2 bases, the J end lost 5 bases, and 13 bases lay between the germline ends. CDR1 is SEHNR and CDR2 is FQNEAQ in the germline V gene (reference sequence). CDR3 sequence reads: CASSLWAGEHQPQHF. The DNA of the CDR3 is TGTGCCAGCAGCTTATGGGCAGGGGAGCATCAGCCCCAGCATTTT.

J is TRBJ1-5 and V is TRBV24-1; 7 bases are a match to TRBD1. Germline CDR1 KGHDR, CDR2 SFDVKD. The junction had 6 bases not matched to a gene; V was cut back by 4 bases and J by 1 base. The CDR3 spans 16 residues. The CDR3 region is CATSDARQGSNQPQHF. In DNA form, the CDR3 reads TGTGCCACCAGTGACGCCCGACAGGGAAGCAATCAGCCCCAGCATTTT.

The table lists this clone with a few counts. V gene TRBV29-1 combines with J gene TRBJ1-6; D unclear. The CDR3 length is 13 residues. Germline assignment: CDR1 SQVTM and CDR2 ANQGSEA. The V gene lost 4 bases and the J gene lost 7 bases, with 11 bases spanning the gap. CDR3 DNA: TGCAGCGTTGCATACGGGTACAATTCACCCCTCCACTTT. Amino acids: CSVAYGYNSPLHF.

The CDR3 sequence: CASSSRGTEGTGELFF. As DNA, the CDR3 is TGTGCCAGCAGTTCCCGGGGGACAGAAGGGACCGGGGAGCTGTTTTTT. This sequence joins TRBV6-6 and TRBJ2-2; D is possibly TRBD1 (7 bases). Trimming pared 4 bases from V and 5 bases from J, leaving 17 bases between. The germline CDR1 and CDR2 sequences are MNHNY and SVGAGI (reference sequence). The CDR3 loop spans 16 amino acids.

This clone was seen ten or more times. This chain connects TRBV30 to TRBJ1-2, with a possible D match to TRBD1 (5 bases). This CDR3 comprises 13 residues. CDR1 and CDR2 (germline): GTSNPN, SVGIG (reference sequence). Trimming removed 0 bases from V and 3 bases from J, with 8 bases in between. This CDR3 is CAWSVGVYYGYTF. CDR3 sequence (DNA): TGTGCCTGGAGTGTAGGGGTGTACTATGGCTACACCTTC.

This sequence joins TRBV7-9 and TRBJ1-4; D is unclear. V was pared by 2 bases and J by 0 bases, with 13 bases between. Looked up from germline, CDR1 is SEHNR and CDR2 is FQNEAQ (reference sequence). The CDR3 is made up of 17 amino acids. The CDR3 region is CASSLSRLFATNEKLFF. The CDR3 nucleotides read TGTGCCAGCAGCTTATCGAGGCTCTTTGCAACTAATGAAAAACTGTTTTTT.

The rearrangement links TRBV18 to TRBJ2-7; 9 bases align to TRBD1. Germline CDR1 is KGHSH and CDR2 is LQKENI. The V segment lost 4 bases and the J segment 5 bases; nucleotides outside the gene matches: 15. The CDR3 spans 17 residues. In DNA, the CDR3 is TGTGCCAGCTCACTCCGGGTTAGCACAGGGGGCTATGACGAGCAGTACTTC. This translates into CASSLRVSTGGYDEQYF.

This clone has just one count. Other nucleotide sequences in the sample specify the same CDR3. The genes are TRBV6-5 and TRBJ2-1; D is ambiguous. The germline gives CDR1 MNHEY, CDR2 SVGAGI. V lost 6 bases to trimming and J lost 5 bases, with 8 bases between them. This CDR3 has 12 residues. The CDR3 sequence is CASRFRDNEQFF. Written as DNA, the CDR3 is TGTGCCAGCAGGTTCCGTGACAATGAGCAGTTCTTC.

This rearrangement joins TRBV28 to TRBJ1-2; 9 positions match TRBD1. Germline CDR1 is MDHEN and CDR2 is SYDVKM. V dropped 5 bases and J dropped 4; count of bases not matched to a gene: 5. The CDR3 has 14 residues. This CDR3 is CASSIQQGAYGYTF. The CDR3 DNA sequence: TGTGCCAGCAGTATTCAACAGGGGGCCTATGGCTACACCTTC.

The genes are TRBV18 and TRBJ1-1; possibly TRBD1 for D (5 bases). Germline CDR1 KGHSH, CDR2 LQKENI. The CDR3 totals 13 residues. Trimming took off 4 bases at V and 2 bases at J, with 8 bases between the two ends. The CDR3 loop reads CASSQDRNTEAFF. CDR3 sequence (DNA): TGTGCCAGCTCACAAGACAGAAACACTGAAGCTTTCTTT.

The J gene is TRBJ1-5, the V gene TRBV27; 9 positions match TRBD1. Losses at the gene ends were 2 bases for V and 9 bases for J; bases not matched to a gene: 14. The CDR3 contains 17 residues. Looked up from germline, CDR1 is MNHEY and CDR2 is SMNVEV (reference sequence). Here the CDR3 reads CASSLRVGTGPDWPQHF. The CDR3 DNA sequence: TGTGCCAGCAGTTTAAGAGTGGGGACAGGGCCAGATTGGCCCCAGCATTTT.

The chain links TRBV30 to TRBJ1-1; 8 nucleotides align to TRBD1. Unmatched junction bases numbered 4, after V lost 3 bases and J lost 1 base. This CDR3 contains 14 residues. The germline V gene encodes CDR1 GTSNPN and CDR2 SVGIG (reference sequence). DNA for the CDR3: TGTGCCTGGAGGACCGGGACAGGGAACACTGAAGCTTTCTTT. Translated: CAWRTGTGNTEAFF.

On this clone itself: A read error may produce the germline difference seen at one junction end. The J gene is TRBJ2-1, the V gene TRBV30; D uncertain. The CDR3 spans 12 residues. The germline gives CDR1 GTSNPN, CDR2 SVGIG (reference sequence). The CDR3: CAWSLSHNEQFF. CDR3 nucleotides: TGTGCCTGGAGTCTCTCCCACAATGAGCAGTTCTTC.